Listed below are T cell receptor beta chains from one sample, sequenced in a study of shared clonotypes between healthy human individuals. Assay: immunoSEQ multiplex PCR; the TCRdb copy retains only in-frame clones and omits some. The table lists some 2.4 million clones, roughly 93% of them singletons. The specimen was naive CD4+ T cells from PBMCs. All receptors come from a man aged 18 to 35 in good health. Some clones in this sample may be carry-over from other donors' samples. CDR3s include the opening cysteine and the closing phenylalanine or tryptophan. Each record gives: clone size, D gene, J gene, V gene, CDR3 DNA, CDR3 protein. D genes are given only for firm matches. Size is omitted from some rows. Given values are once, few, many or a class for expanded clones.

. | . | TRBJ1-5 | TRBV10-1 | TGCGCCGCCCAGTTACAGCCCCAGCATTTT | CAAQLQPQHF
. | . | TRBJ2-7 | TRBV7-9 | TGTGCCAGCAGCATTGGTTTAGAAGGGTACCTCTACGAGCAGTACTTC | CASSIGLEGYLYEQYF
. | . | TRBJ1-3 | TRBV7-3 | TGTGCCAGCAGCTTACGGGGAAAGCCCGGAAACACCATATATTTT | CASSLRGKPGNTIYF
. | . | TRBJ2-3 | TRBV4-3 | TGCGCCAGCAGCCAAGAGTGGCTTAGGAGCACAGATACGCAGTATTTT | CASSQEWLRSTDTQYF
. | . | TRBJ1-5 | TRBV6-1 | TGTGCCAGCAGTGAAGAGGTTTTTCAGCCCCAGCATTTT | CASSEEVFQPQHF
. | TRBD1 | TRBJ2-7 | TRBV7-2 | TGTGCCAGCAGCTGGAGGACAGGGGGTGACTACGAGCAGTACTTC | CASSWRTGGDYEQYF
. | . | TRBJ1-2 | TRBV4-1 | TGCGCCAGCAGCCAAGGGCGAGTCTACACCTTC | CASSQGRVYTF
. | . | TRBJ1-1 | TRBV11-1 | TGTGCCAGCAGCCCGGACGGAAGGGGCACTGAAGCTTTCTTT | CASSPDGRGTEAFF
. | . | TRBJ1-1 | TRBV10-3 | TGTGCCATCAGGACTCCGCGAGTGGGCACTGAAGCTTTCTTT | CAIRTPRVGTEAFF
. | . | TRBJ2-5 | TRBV20-1 | TGCAGTGCCGGGGCGGGAGAGACCCAGTACTTC | CSAGAGETQYF
once | TRBD1 | TRBJ1-1 | TRBV6-6 | TGTGCCAGCAGTCGACAGGGCTGGAACACTGAAGCTTTCTTT | CASSRQGWNTEAFF
once | TRBD2 | TRBJ2-5 | TRBV19 | TGTGCCAGTAGTATAAGCGGGAGTGGGGAGACCCAGTACTTC | CASSISGSGETQYF
. | TRBD1 | TRBJ1-2 | TRBV7-8 | TGTGCCAGCAGCTCCGGGACAGGGCCGCTTAACTATGGCTACACCTTC | CASSSGTGPLNYGYTF
. | . | TRBJ2-6 | TRBV27 | TGTGCCAGCAGTTTATCGACAGGCTCTGGGGCCAACGTCCTGACTTTC | CASSLSTGSGANVLTF
. | . | TRBJ2-3 | TRBV30 | TGTGCCTGGAGCGTGGGTACGGGAGATACGCAGTATTTT | CAWSVGTGDTQYF
. | . | TRBJ2-1 | TRBV19 | TGTGCCAGTAGTCAACTTGAGGGGGGTGAGCAGTTCTTC | CASSQLEGGEQFF
. | . | TRBJ2-7 | TRBV7-8 | TGTGCCAGCAGCCCATTCTTGCGGGGCACTGGGTACTTC | CASSPFLRGTGYF
few | TRBD1 | TRBJ1-5 | TRBV28 | TGTGCCAGCAGTTTATCCGGGACAGGGGGCGGTCAGCCCCAGCATTTT | CASSLSGTGGGQPQHF
. | . | TRBJ2-3 | TRBV5-5 | TGTGCCAGCAGCTTAGAGGGACGCGCAGATACGCAGTATTTT | CASSLEGRADTQYF
. | . | TRBJ2-1 | TRBV4-1 | TGCGCCAGCAGCCAAGGCAGCAGCTCCTACAATGAGCAGTTCTTC | CASSQGSSSYNEQFF
. | TRBD1 | TRBJ1-1 | TRBV7-9 | TGTGCCAGCAGCGCGGGACAGGTCCCCGGGTCTGAAGCTTTCTTT | CASSAGQVPGSEAFF
. | TRBD1 | TRBJ2-3 | TRBV5-1 | TGCGCCAGCAGCTTACAGGGGGCGATGAGGACAGATACGCAGTATTTT | CASSLQGAMRTDTQYF
. | . | TRBJ1-5 | TRBV4-2 | TGTGCCAGCAGCCAAGATGGGGGCAGGGACCTATATCAGCCCCAGCATTTT | CASSQDGGRDLYQPQHF
. | . | TRBJ1-1 | TRBV6-1 | TGTGCCAGCAGAATGACAGGAGGCACTGAAGCTTTCTTT | CASRMTGGTEAFF
few | . | TRBJ1-5 | TRBV28 | TGTGCCAGCCGTCCCAGCAATCAGCCCCAGCATTTT | CASRPSNQPQHF
few | TRBD1 | TRBJ1-1 | TRBV30 | TGTGCCTGGAGTCCGTCCCCTTATGACAGGGCGGCACCGAACACTGAAGCTTTCTTT | CAWSPSPYDRAAPNTEAFF
. | . | TRBJ1-4 | TRBV27 | TGTGCCAGCAGTACTCGAAGCAGTTTTGGCGAAAAACTGTTTTTT | CASSTRSSFGEKLFF
. | TRBD2 | TRBJ2-7 | TRBV7-2 | TGTGCCAGCAGCTTAGGGGCGGGAGCCTACGAGCAGTACTTC | CASSLGAGAYEQYF
. | . | TRBJ2-3 | TRBV7-3 | TGTGCCAGCAGCCCAAGCGGAGGGTACACAGATACGCAGTATTTT | CASSPSGGYTDTQYF
. | TRBD1 | TRBJ2-1 | TRBV30 | TGTGCCTGGAGTCCGGCAGGGGGTGAGCAGTTCTTC | CAWSPAGGEQFF
. | TRBD1 | TRBJ1-1 | TRBV29-1 | TGCAGCGCCGTCCACGGGACAGTAATCGGCACTGAAGCTTTCTTT | CSAVHGTVIGTEAFF
. | . | TRBJ2-3 | TRBV20-1 | TGCAGTGCTGGTACAGATACGCAGTATTTT | CSAGTDTQYF
once | . | TRBJ1-1 | TRBV2 | TGTGCCAGAAGGGTACTGAACACTGAAGCTTTCTTT | CARRVLNTEAFF
. | TRBD2 | TRBJ2-7 | TRBV10-2 | TGCGCCAGCAGTGTCGTGCGGGAGATCAACGAGCAGTACTTC | CASSVVREINEQYF
. | . | TRBJ2-5 | TRBV28 | TGTGCCAGCAGTCACACGTACCAAGAGACCCAGTACTTC | CASSHTYQETQYF
. | . | TRBJ2-2 | TRBV28 | TGTGCCAGCAGCTGGGGACGCACGACGACAAGGGAGCTGTTTTTT | CASSWGRTTTRELFF
. | . | TRBJ2-2 | TRBV5-1 | TGCGCCAGCAGCCTGCTAGGGGTAGCCGGGGAGCTGTTTTTT | CASSLLGVAGELFF
. | . | TRBJ2-1 | TRBV9 | TGTGCCAGCAGGGGGGGATCGGATGGCTCCTACAATGAGCAGTTCTTC | CASRGGSDGSYNEQFF
once | . | TRBJ1-1 | TRBV27 | TGTGCCAGCAGAGACAGCGACACTGAAGCTTTCTTT | CASRDSDTEAFF
. | . | TRBJ2-1 | TRBV11-3 | TGTGCCAGCAGCTTAGAGGGAGACAGCCATGAGCAGTTCTTC | CASSLEGDSHEQFF
. | . | TRBJ2-5 | TRBV9 | TGTGCCAGCAGCGCGCAGGGAGTTCGGGGAGAGACCCAGTACTTC | CASSAQGVRGETQYF
. | . | TRBJ1-2 | TRBV28 | TGTGCCAGCAGTTTAGGTCTCCGGGCAGGCGACTATGGCTACACCTTC | CASSLGLRAGDYGYTF
. | . | TRBJ1-2 | TRBV18 | TGTGCCAGCTCACCCCCCGGGTCAGGTCCAATAGACTCGGATGGCTACACCTTC | CASSPPGSGPIDSDGYTF
. | . | TRBJ1-1 | TRBV6-5 | TGTGCCAGCAGTTACTCGGTCACAGGGAAAAACACTGAAGCTTTCTTT | CASSYSVTGKNTEAFF
. | . | TRBJ2-1 | TRBV5-1 | TGCGCCAGCAGCACCGGACAGAATGAGCAGTTCTTC | CASSTGQNEQFF
. | . | TRBJ2-7 | TRBV5-1 | TGCGCCAGCAGTGTACCGGGACGGCCCTACGAGCAGTACTTC | CASSVPGRPYEQYF
. | . | TRBJ2-4 | TRBV5-4 | TGTGCCAGCAGCCCCCCGGCAGGCATTCAGTACTTC | CASSPPAGIQYF
. | . | TRBJ2-5 | TRBV11-2 | TGTGCCAGCAGCTCGCAATTTGGAACGCTGGGGGAGGAGACCCAGTACTTC | CASSSQFGTLGEETQYF
. | . | TRBJ1-2 | TRBV20-1 | TGCAGTGCTCTAGGGATTTATGGCTACACCTTC | CSALGIYGYTF
once | TRBD1 | TRBJ2-7 | TRBV28 | TGTGCCAGCAGTAGTTTAGAGACCCGGGACAGGGGCAACGAGCAGTACTTC | CASSSLETRDRGNEQYF
. | TRBD2 | TRBJ2-3 | TRBV27 | TGTGCCAGCAGTGGATACGGGACTAGCTCAGATACGCAGTATTTT | CASSGYGTSSDTQYF
. | . | TRBJ2-6 | TRBV14 | TGTGCCAGCAGCCGTTCTAGCGCGCCGACCTCTGGGGCCAACGTCCTGACTTTC | CASSRSSAPTSGANVLTF
. | . | TRBJ2-1 | TRBV5-1 | TGCGCCAGCAGCTCGGCCGTCGCTTGGCGGCACAATGAGCAGTTCTTC | CASSSAVAWRHNEQFF
. | TRBD2 | TRBJ2-5 | TRBV25-1 | TGTGCCAGCAGACGGACTAGCGGAGCTGGGGGGACCCAGTACTTC | CASRRTSGAGGTQYF
once | TRBD1 | TRBJ2-2 | TRBV5-1 | TGCGCCAGCAGCGGACAGGGTGGGAACACCGGGGAGCTGTTTTTT | CASSGQGGNTGELFF
. | . | TRBJ2-7 | TRBV30 | TGTGCCTGGAGTATTAGGGGTTACGAGCAGTACTTC | CAWSIRGYEQYF
. | . | TRBJ2-5 | TRBV7-3 | TGTGCCAGCAGCTTATACGATGAAGAGACCCAGTACTTC | CASSLYDEETQYF
. | . | TRBJ1-1 | TRBV7-9 | TGTGCCAGCAGCGAAGAAGCTTTCTTT | CASSEEAFF
. | TRBD2 | TRBJ2-7 | TRBV28 | TGTGCCAGCATGCAACTAGCGGGGGGCTTGGTAGAGCAGTACTTC | CASMQLAGGLVEQYF
. | . | TRBJ1-2 | TRBV10-3 | TGTGCCATCAGTGACGGGGTCAACTATGGCTACACCTTC | CAISDGVNYGYTF